The 9 T cell receptor beta chains below all came from one sample that was sequenced in a study of cytomegalovirus exposure and HLA in healthy donors (TCRdb year 2017). The library came from the immunoSEQ multiplex PCR assay. A mixture of 60 forward primers for TCR Vbeta segments and 13 reverse primers for TCR Jbeta segments was used in the multiplex PCR. TCRdb re-hosts the immuneACCESS table, in-frame sequences only. Its copies lack some clones; in the studies checked, an unresolved V gene accounts for under half of them, and the cause for the rest is not known. Within this sample are some 120,000 clones, with 75% to 90% of them counted one time only. The ten top clones hold about 8.9% of the sample. Source material: PBMCs. These receptors were collected from a man aged 25 to 40 in good health and CMV-seropositive.

The rearrangement joins TRBV6-1 to TRBJ1-2; 9 nucleotides line up with TRBD1. The CDR3 covers 15 residues. Per germline, CDR1 MNHNS and CDR2 SASEGT. Unmatched junction bases numbered 7, after V lost 2 bases and J lost 6 bases. The CDR3 DNA follows: TGTGCCAGCAGTGAATTAGGGACAGGGTTGAATGGCTACACCTTC. Its translation: CASSELGTGLNGYTF.

The V gene is TRBV6-1, the J gene TRBJ2-3; D remains ambiguous. Germline V lookup: CDR1 MNHNS, CDR2 SASEGT. CDR3 size: 14 residues. Trimming pared 2 bases from V and 0 bases from J, leaving 6 bases between. CDR3 nucleotides: TGTGCCAGCAGTGAATTGGGCAGCACAGATACGCAGTATTTT. Translated: CASSELGSTDTQYF.

The CDR3 loop is CASSIPGQGQYGYTF. The CDR3 DNA sequence: TGTGCCAGCAGTATACCGGGACAGGGACAGTATGGCTACACCTTC. The V gene is TRBV6-1, the J gene TRBJ1-2; 9 bases line up with TRBD1. Germline V gene data show CDR1 as MNHNS and CDR2 as SASEGT. There are 15 residues in the CDR3. Germline trimming cut 5 bases from V and 5 bases from J; bases unmatched to any gene: 9.

The chain joins TRBV6-1 to TRBJ1-6; TRBD1 aligns across 7 bases. The germline V gene encodes CDR1 MNHNS and CDR2 SASEGT. The V and J ends lost 7 bases and 6 bases, in that order; junction bases with no gene match: 9. CDR3 size: 15 residues. For the CDR3, the DNA is TGTGCCAGCATGACGGGACAGACATTTAATTCACCCCTCCACTTT. Translation gives CASMTGQTFNSPLHF.

The chain couples TRBV30 to TRBJ1-2, with D possibly being TRBD1 (5 bases). V gave up 2 bases and J gave up 2 bases, with 18 bases separating them. This CDR3 region has 16 residues. Germline V gene lookup returns CDR1 GTSNPN and CDR2 SVGIG (reference sequence). DNA for the CDR3: TGTGCCTGGAGTAATAGCCCGGCAGGGCTAAACTATGGCTACACCTTC. The encoded protein is CAWSNSPAGLNYGYTF.

The rearrangement uses TRBV28 and TRBJ1-2; TRBD1 might be the D (5 bases). From germline, CDR1 is MDHEN and CDR2 SYDVKM. The CDR3 extends over 13 amino acids. V shed 7 bases and J shed 6 bases, with 15 bases lying between them. The CDR3 here is CASTLSGRDGYTF. CDR3 coding DNA: TGTGCCAGCACCTTATCAGGGAGGGATGGCTACACCTTC.

This chain uses TRBV4-1 with TRBJ1-4, with TRBD1 identical over 7 bases. The CDR3 has 17 amino acids. J lost 8 bases, V lost 2 bases, and 14 bases had no gene match. CDR1 MGHRA and CDR2 YSYEKL come from the germline V gene. The DNA of the CDR3 is TGCGCCAGCAGCCAAAGTGGAGGAAGACAGGGCGGCGAAAAACTGTTTTTT. It yields the protein CASSQSGGRQGGEKLFF.

The gene calls are TRBV27 and TRBJ1-1; 10 positions match TRBD1. The J segment lost 0 bases and the V segment lost 8 bases, leaving 9 bases of the junction unmatched. The CDR3 sequence is 16 residues long. Germline V CDR1 and CDR2: MNHEY, SMNVEV (reference sequence). In DNA, the CDR3 is TGTGCCAGCGGACGGGGGACAGGGGCTTTGAACACTGAAGCTTTCTTT. Encoded protein: CASGRGTGALNTEAFF.

The chain joins TRBV30 to TRBJ2-7; tentatively, D is TRBD1 (5 bases). The CDR3 has 11 amino acids. V was cut by 4 bases and J by 3 bases, with 7 bases left in between. Germline values: CDR1 GTSNPN, CDR2 SVGIG (reference sequence). This chain's CDR3 is CAWNQGYEQYF. For the CDR3, the DNA is TGTGCCTGGAACCAGGGCTACGAGCAGTACTTC.